Listed here are 28 T cell receptor beta chains from one sample, sequenced in a study of blood T cell repertoires in COVID-19. Sequenced by immunoSEQ multiplex PCR; TCRdb stores in-frame clones only, minus some. The table lists 120,000 to 150,000 clones, about four fifths of them singletons. The sample consisted of PBMCs or T cells enriched from blood (not recorded which). The receptors originated from a woman in her forties or fifties with acute COVID-19.

The chain links TRBV7-2 to TRBJ1-2; TRBD1 matches at 7 bases. Trimming cost V 2 bases and J 4 bases; bases outside gene matches: 1. This CDR3 contains 13 residues. CDR1 and CDR2 from the germline V gene are SGHTA and FQGNSA. In DNA form, the CDR3 reads TGTGCCAGCAGCTTACAGGGGGTCTATGGCTACACCTTC. Encoded protein: CASSLQGVYGYTF.

This clone was recorded once. The chain recombines TRBV29-1 with TRBJ2-1; no clear D. Per the germline V gene, CDR1 is SQVTM and CDR2 is ANQGSEA. V gave up 4 bases and J gave up 5 bases, with 21 bases separating them. The CDR3 runs 16 residues. The CDR3 nucleotides are TGCAGCGTTGCCCCATCCGCAGGTGTCCTAAACAATGAGCAGTTCTTC. This gives the protein CSVAPSAGVLNNEQFF.

This clone occurred once. The genes are TRBV14 and TRBJ1-1; D may be TRBD1 (6 bases). This CDR3 comprises 15 residues. Trimming removed 4 bases at V and 5 bases at J, with 17 bases between. Germline CDR1 reads SGHDN; CDR2 reads FVKESK. Written as DNA, the CDR3 is TGTGCCAGCAGCCTCAACACAGGGATGCGGACTGAAGCTTTCTTT. Protein sequence: CASSLNTGMRTEAFF.

The chain recombines TRBV3-1 (or the pseudogene TRBV3-2) with TRBJ1-2; 7 bases match TRBD1. This CDR3 has 15 amino acids. The ends lost 5 bases at V and 4 bases at J; junction bases unmatched: 10. CDR1 is LGHDT and CDR2 is YNNKEL in the germline V gene (reference sequence). In DNA, the CDR3 is TGTGCCAGCAGCATGCCCGGAGGACAGGTCTATGGCTACACCTTC. This encodes CASSMPGGQVYGYTF.

The CDR3 here is CASSLEGRGHEQFF. The CDR3 region has the DNA TGCGCCAGCAGCTTGGAAGGCAGGGGCCATGAGCAGTTCTTC. The chain has TRBV5-1 and TRBJ2-1; a weak D match, TRBD1 (6 bases). The germline V and J ends were trimmed by 0 bases and 8 bases, with 12 bases remaining between them. The V gene's germline CDR1 is SGHRS and CDR2 YFSETQ. The CDR3 extends over 14 amino acids.

The rearrangement uses TRBV5-4 and TRBJ2-1; D is perhaps TRBD2 (6 bases). This CDR3 contains 15 residues. The germline CDR1 and CDR2 sequences are SGHNT and YYREEE (reference sequence). Trimming took off 1 base at V and 0 bases at J, with 8 bases between the two ends. CDR3 coding DNA: TGTGCCAGCAGCTTGCTCGGGGGCTCCTACAATGAGCAGTTCTTC. This translates into CASSLLGGSYNEQFF.

The chain has TRBV11-2 and TRBJ2-3, with 10 bases matching TRBD2. V trimming: 5 bases; J trimming: 1 base; junction bases outside the gene matches: 9. This CDR3 is built from 17 residues. The germline CDR1 and CDR2 sequences are SGHAT and FQNNGV. The CDR3 reads CASSPNGLAGGTDTQYF. Written as DNA, the CDR3 is TGTGCCAGCAGCCCCAACGGGCTAGCGGGAGGCACAGATACGCAGTATTTT. Using reference TRBV11-2 and TRBJ2-3 for the parts outside the CDR3, the full variable domain is EAGVAQSPRYKIIEKRQSVAFWCNPISGHATLYWYQQILGQGPKLLIQFQNNGVVDDSQLPKDRFSAERLKGVDSTLKIQPAKLEDSAVYLCASSPNGLAGGTDTQYFGPGTRLTVL.

Only one count was recorded for this clone. This rearrangement joins TRBV9 to TRBJ2-2, with 12 bases identical to TRBD2. The junction had 4 bases not matched to a gene; V was cut back by 1 base and J by 6 bases. Germline-derived CDR1 and CDR2 are SGDLS and YYNGEE. The CDR3 length is 16 residues. The CDR3 here is CASSVTSGRFPGELFF. The CDR3 bases are TGTGCCAGCAGCGTAACTAGCGGGAGGTTTCCCGGGGAGCTGTTTTTT.

This chain joins TRBV4-2 and TRBJ2-7, with 8 bases that match TRBD2. Germline V CDR1 and CDR2: LGHNA, YNFKEQ. The CDR3 has 17 amino acids. V gave up 0 bases and J gave up 1 base; unmatched junction bases: 8. The CDR3 coding sequence is TGTGCCAGCAGCCAAGATAGTTGGCTAGCGGGTTCCTACGAGCAGTACTTC. Protein product: CASSQDSWLAGSYEQYF.

The genes are TRBV2 and TRBJ2-2; D may be TRBD1 (6 bases). Germline V gene lookup returns CDR1 SNHLY and CDR2 FYNNEI. The CDR3 loop spans 15 amino acids. V was clipped by 5 bases and J by 0 bases, with 10 bases between them. CDR3 bases: TGTGCCAGCAGTCTACAGGGACCGAACACCGGGGAGCTGTTTTTT. This codes for CASSLQGPNTGELFF.

This chain uses TRBV7-9 with TRBJ2-3; TRBD2 might be the D (6 bases). With 1 base removed from V and 3 bases from J, the gap between germline ends came to 11 bases. Germline CDR1 and CDR2: SEHNR and FQNEAQ (reference sequence). The CDR3 spans 15 residues. CDR3 DNA: TGTGCCAGCAGCTTAGTCCGGGACTGGACAGATACGCAGTATTTT. It yields the protein CASSLVRDWTDTQYF.

DNA for the CDR3: TGCGCCAGCAGCTTGGATACGGTGGGGGGTACAGATACGCAGTATTTT. Residues: CASSLDTVGGTDTQYF. V gene TRBV5-1 combines with J gene TRBJ2-3; TRBD2 might be the D (6 bases). CDR3 length: 16 residues. Per germline, CDR1 SGHRS and CDR2 YFSETQ. V lost 0 bases, J lost 3 bases, and 14 bases lay in between.

The count of this clone is one. The V call is TRBV21-1, the J call TRBJ2-7; the listed D gene, TRBD2, was not tested against the DNA. TRBV21-1 is classified as a pseudogene. The CDR3 loop spans 18 amino acids. Written as DNA, the CDR3 is TGTGCCAGCAGCAAAGGGGGACTCTTACTCGGGGGGAACTACGAGCAGTACTTC. This codes for CASSKGGLLLGGNYEQYF.

V is TRBV29-1 and J is TRBJ1-2, with a possible D match to TRBD1 (6 bases). The CDR3 runs 12 residues. CDR1 and CDR2 (germline): SQVTM, ANQGSEA. V was shortened by 6 bases and J by 4 bases, with 12 bases between the two germline ends. This chain's CDR3 is CSVATGSYGYTF. CDR3 DNA: TGCAGCGTCGCCACAGGGTCCTATGGCTACACCTTC.

This sequence joins TRBV5-1 and TRBJ2-7, with 8 positions matching TRBD1. The CDR3 is 13 residues long. J gave up 7 bases and V 2 bases, and 5 bases lay outside the gene matches. The germline CDR1 and CDR2 sequences are SGHRS and YFSETQ. CDR3 sequence reads: CASSFQGAREQYF. As DNA, the CDR3 is TGCGCCAGCAGCTTTCAGGGGGCTAGGGAGCAGTACTTC.

The CDR3 here is CASSIQSSGTNTGELFF. The CDR3 DNA follows: TGTGCCAGCAGTATTCAATCTAGCGGGACGAACACCGGGGAGCTGTTTTTT. The rearrangement joins TRBV2 to TRBJ2-2; 9 positions agree with TRBD2. The CDR3 runs 17 residues. Germline CDR1 SNHLY, CDR2 FYNNEI. The V gene end was trimmed by 5 bases and the J gene end by 0 bases; junction bases not matched to a gene: 7.

V and J are TRBV3-1 (or the pseudogene TRBV3-2) and TRBJ1-5; 7 bases line up with TRBD1. CDR3 size: 15 residues. The V gene end was trimmed by 5 bases and the J gene end by 3 bases; junction bases not matched to a gene: 7. Germline loops: CDR1 LGHDT, CDR2 YNNKEL (reference sequence). CDR3 coding DNA: TGTGCCAGCAGCGCAACAGGGGTCTCCAATCAGCCCCAGCATTTT. This sequence encodes CASSATGVSNQPQHF.

This clone came up once. V and J are TRBV7-9 and TRBJ1-4; 7 bases fit TRBD1. The germline CDR1 and CDR2 sequences are SEHNR and FQNEAQ (reference sequence). J lost 8 bases, V lost 5 bases, and 8 bases had no gene match. This CDR3 comprises 14 residues. Written as DNA, the CDR3 is TGTGCCAGCAGCCAAGGGGGCGGTAGGGAAAAACTGTTTTTT. This translates into CASSQGGGREKLFF.

This clone was seen a few times. The V gene is TRBV7-2, the J gene TRBJ2-1; 10 bases agree with TRBD2. Germline V gene data show CDR1 as SGHTA and CDR2 as FQGNSA. V was pared by 6 bases and J by 4 bases, with 9 bases of the junction left unmatched. The CDR3 is made up of 16 amino acids. In DNA form, the CDR3 reads TGTGCCAGCAGTCCGCAAGTAGCGGGAGGTTACAATGAGCAGTTCTTC. Its protein is CASSPQVAGGYNEQFF.

The J gene is TRBJ2-1, the V gene TRBV9; 8 bases match TRBD1. Unmatched junction bases numbered 10, after V lost 4 bases and J lost 4 bases. From germline, CDR1 is SGDLS and CDR2 YYNGEE. The CDR3 is made up of 16 amino acids. Here the CDR3 DNA reads TGTGCCAGCAGCATAACATCGGACAGGGCTTACAATGAGCAGTTCTTC. Translating gives CASSITSDRAYNEQFF.

CDR3 region: CASSETGREKLFF. For the CDR3, the DNA is TGTGCCAGCAGCGAGACAGGGAGGGAAAAACTGTTTTTT. The chain recombines TRBV2 with TRBJ1-4, with 7 bases lining up with TRBD1. This CDR3 is 13 amino acids long. The germline V gene has CDR1 SNHLY and CDR2 FYNNEI. The junction had 6 bases not matched to a gene; V was cut back by 6 bases and J by 8 bases.

The chain employs TRBV5-1 and TRBJ2-1; 7 nucleotides match TRBD2. The CDR3 length is 15 residues. Trimming cost V 3 bases and J 6 bases; bases outside gene matches: 9. Germline lookup yields CDR1 SGHRS and CDR2 YFSETQ. CDR3 amino acids: CASSSWASGPNEQFF. CDR3 DNA sequence: TGCGCCAGCAGCTCGTGGGCTAGCGGACCCAATGAGCAGTTCTTC.

V usage is TRBV6-5 and J usage is TRBJ2-3; TRBD2 aligns across 8 bases. This CDR3 has 15 amino acids. V gave up 6 bases and J gave up 0 bases; unmatched junction bases: 5. Germline V CDR1 and CDR2: MNHEY, SVGAGI. In nucleotides, the CDR3 is TGTGCCAGCAGCCACGGGGGGGGGAGCACAGATACGCAGTATTTT. Its translation: CASSHGGGSTDTQYF.

V usage is TRBV5-1 and J usage is TRBJ2-7, with unresolved D. The CDR3 is made up of 15 amino acids. V lost 0 bases to trimming and J lost 5 bases, with 15 bases between them. The germline V gene has CDR1 SGHRS and CDR2 YFSETQ. Here the CDR3 reads CASSLAVTIPHEQYF. CDR3 bases: TGCGCCAGCAGCTTGGCCGTGACAATACCCCACGAGCAGTACTTC.

The chain combines TRBV6-1 with TRBJ2-5; D gene uncertain. The CDR3 extends over 17 amino acids. V was shortened by 2 bases and J by 9 bases, with 25 bases between the two germline ends. Germline loops: CDR1 MNHNS, CDR2 SASEGT. The CDR3: CASSELSAPSGVWAQYF. The DNA for the CDR3 is TGTGCCAGCAGTGAACTCTCGGCCCCATCAGGCGTATGGGCCCAGTACTTC.

This clone was seen more than once but under ten times. The chain carries TRBV5-8 and TRBJ1-4; D remains unclear. CDR1 and CDR2 from the germline V gene are SGHTS and YDEGEE. This CDR3 comprises 15 residues. Between the trimmed V and J ends, which lost 4 bases and 8 bases, there was a span of 18 bases. The CDR3 reads CASSDYNGDREKLFF. The CDR3 DNA is TGTGCCAGCAGCGACTACAACGGCGACCGAGAAAAACTGTTTTTT. Full variable domain (rest looked up from reference TRBV5-8 and TRBJ1-4): EAGVTQSPTHLIKTRGQQATLRCSPISGHTSVYWYQQALGLGLQFLLWYDEGEERNRGNFPPRFSGRQFPNYSSELNVNALELEDSALYLCASSDYNGDREKLFFGSGTQLSVL.

V is TRBV7-9 and J is TRBJ1-3; a weak D match, TRBD1 (6 bases). CDR3 length equals 16 residues. Germline V gene sequence: CDR1 SEHNR, CDR2 FQNEAQ (reference sequence). The ends were cut back, 0 bases at V and 2 bases at J, with 11 bases in the middle. CDR3 in DNA: TGTGCCAGCAGCTTAGCCCAGGCAGGGGCTGGAAACACCATATATTTT. Translation: CASSLAQAGAGNTIYF.

This clone is classed as medium-sized. At the DNA level, this CDR3 is encoded by other sequences in the same sample as well. The chain links TRBV27 to TRBJ2-7; 7 nucleotides agree with TRBD1. The CDR3 covers 14 residues. Germline V lookup: CDR1 MNHEY, CDR2 SMNVEV (reference sequence). With 6 bases clipped from V and 0 bases from J, the junction kept 5 bases outside the gene matches. CDR3 sequence reads: CASRGQDSSYEQYF. The CDR3 DNA is TGTGCCAGCAGAGGACAGGACAGCTCCTACGAGCAGTACTTC.